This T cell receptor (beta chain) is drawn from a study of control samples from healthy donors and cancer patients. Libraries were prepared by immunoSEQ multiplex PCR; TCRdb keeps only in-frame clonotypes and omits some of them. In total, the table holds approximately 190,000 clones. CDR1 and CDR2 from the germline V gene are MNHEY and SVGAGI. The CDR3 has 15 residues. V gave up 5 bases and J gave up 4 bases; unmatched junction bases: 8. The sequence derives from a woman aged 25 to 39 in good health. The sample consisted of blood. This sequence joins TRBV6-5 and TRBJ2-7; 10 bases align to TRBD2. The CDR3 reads CASSLSSGGPYEQYF. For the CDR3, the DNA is TGTGCCAGCAGTCTTTCTAGCGGGGGACCTTACGAGCAGTACTTC.